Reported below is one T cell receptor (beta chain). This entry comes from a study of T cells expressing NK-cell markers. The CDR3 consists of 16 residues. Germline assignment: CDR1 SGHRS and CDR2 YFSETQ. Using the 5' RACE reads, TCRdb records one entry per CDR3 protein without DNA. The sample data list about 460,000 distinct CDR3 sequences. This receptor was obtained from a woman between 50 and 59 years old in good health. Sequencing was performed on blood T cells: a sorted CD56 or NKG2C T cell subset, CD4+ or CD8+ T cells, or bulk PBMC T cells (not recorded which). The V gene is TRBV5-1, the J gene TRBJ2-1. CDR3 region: CASSFKGSSSYNEQFF.